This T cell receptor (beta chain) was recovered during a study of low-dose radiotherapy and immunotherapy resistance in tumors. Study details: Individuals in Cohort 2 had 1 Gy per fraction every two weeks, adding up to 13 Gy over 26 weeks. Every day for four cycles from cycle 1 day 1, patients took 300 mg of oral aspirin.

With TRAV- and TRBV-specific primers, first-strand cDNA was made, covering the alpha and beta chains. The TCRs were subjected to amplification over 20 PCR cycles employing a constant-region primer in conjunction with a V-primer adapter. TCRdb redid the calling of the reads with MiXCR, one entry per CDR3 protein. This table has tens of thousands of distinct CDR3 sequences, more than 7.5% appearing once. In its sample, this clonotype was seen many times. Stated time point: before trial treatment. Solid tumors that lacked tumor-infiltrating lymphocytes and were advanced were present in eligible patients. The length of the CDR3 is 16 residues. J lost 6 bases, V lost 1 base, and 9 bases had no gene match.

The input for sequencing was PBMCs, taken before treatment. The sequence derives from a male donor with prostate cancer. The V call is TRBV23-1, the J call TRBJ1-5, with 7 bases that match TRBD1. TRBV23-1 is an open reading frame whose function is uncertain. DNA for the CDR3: TGCGCCAGCAGTCAATTCCCCGGGACAGCGACTCAGCCCCAGCATTTT. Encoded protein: CASSQFPGTATQPQHF.